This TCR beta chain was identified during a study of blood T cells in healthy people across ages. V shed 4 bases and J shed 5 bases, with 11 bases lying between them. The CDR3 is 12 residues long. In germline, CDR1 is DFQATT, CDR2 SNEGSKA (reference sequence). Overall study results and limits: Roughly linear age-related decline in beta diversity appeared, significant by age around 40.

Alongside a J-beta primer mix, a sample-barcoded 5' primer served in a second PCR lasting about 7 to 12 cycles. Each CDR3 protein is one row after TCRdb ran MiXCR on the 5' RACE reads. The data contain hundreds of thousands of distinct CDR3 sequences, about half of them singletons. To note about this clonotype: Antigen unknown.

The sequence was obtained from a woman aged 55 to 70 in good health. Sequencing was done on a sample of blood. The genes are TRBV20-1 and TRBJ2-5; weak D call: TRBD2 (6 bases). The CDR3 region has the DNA TGCAGTGCTAAGGGACTTTGGGAGACCCAGTACTTC. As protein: CSAKGLWETQYF.